This is a list of T cell receptor beta chains from one sample in a study of T cell responses to AZD1222 COVID-19 vaccine. Profiling relied on immunoSEQ multiplex PCR, and the TCRdb table lists in-frame clones only, not all of them. The sample has about 120,000 clones, roughly nine tenths seen once; the top ten hold about 6%. Sequencing used peripheral blood, obtained on day 0 of AZD1222 vaccination. These receptors were taken from an adult in good health. Both conserved end residues are trimmed from each CDR3.

CDR3aa | v_gene
ASSPTGLQETQY | TRBV6-5
ASSPDPDRGYT | TRBV5-1
AWSVAEHGYT | TRBV30
ASVGGGTDTQY | TRBV5-6
ASSFGTGTYNEQF | TRBV5-4
ASSLASSNEQF | TRBV7-7
ASREDRESGYT | TRBV2
ASSLVGSLGYEQY | TRBV5-1
ASSYGTASYEQY | TRBV5-6
SVLDRTSSGANVLT | TRBV29-1
ASSFPWGPEDTEAF | TRBV7-3
ASSLESGSSTEAF | TRBV5-1
AISRQGSNQPQH | TRBV10-3
ASTPGYKRTQY | TRBV7-2
AIVDTYGYT | TRBV10-3
ASSLGASGVYNEQF | TRBV5-4
ASSPGGQKISGANVLT | TRBV18
ASSLAAGYEQY | TRBV5-6
ASSQGSTGGSRGYT | TRBV4-3
ASSQAPSSGGGETQY | TRBV3-1/TRBV3-2
ASSPGAGGNEQF | TRBV7-7
ASKLRVRGNTEAF | TRBV6-5
ASSLGGALPYEQY | TRBV6-5
ASSQDGANTEAF | TRBV4-1